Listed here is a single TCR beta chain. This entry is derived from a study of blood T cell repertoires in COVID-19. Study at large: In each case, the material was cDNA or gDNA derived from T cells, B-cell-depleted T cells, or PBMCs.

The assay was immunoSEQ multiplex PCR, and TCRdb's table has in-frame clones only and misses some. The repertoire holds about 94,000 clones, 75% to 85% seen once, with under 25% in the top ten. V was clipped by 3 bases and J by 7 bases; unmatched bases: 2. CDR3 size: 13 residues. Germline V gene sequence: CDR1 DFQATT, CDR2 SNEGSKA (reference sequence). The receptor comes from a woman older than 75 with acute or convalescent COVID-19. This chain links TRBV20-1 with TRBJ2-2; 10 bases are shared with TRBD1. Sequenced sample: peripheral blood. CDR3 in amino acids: CSASGTGVGELFF. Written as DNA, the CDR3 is TGCAGTGCTAGTGGGACAGGGGTCGGGGAGCTGTTTTTT.